This TCR beta chain was obtained from a study of cytomegalovirus exposure and HLA in healthy donors. Study-level results: Highest at DRB1 and lowest at HLA-C, TCR association rates differed among HLA loci in a later analysis. The authors assumed roughly uniform sequencing depth across donors for presence/absence analyses. The investigators catalogued under 200 TCR beta chains as cytomegalovirus-associated. Later genetic work tied a missense DCLRE1C variant to beta-chain V and J trimming.

Notes on this clone: The antigen is unknown.

It was with 60 Vbeta and 13 Jbeta primers that the PCR ran. Method: immunoSEQ multiplex PCR; TCRdb's copy keeps in-frame clones and lacks some. Of 100,000 to 150,000 clones listed, 60% to 85% are singletons. The CDR3 consists of 16 residues. V gave up 3 bases and J gave up 2 bases; unmatched junction bases: 9. Germline CDR1 and CDR2: MNHEY and SMNVEV (reference sequence). What was sequenced was PBMCs. The chain uses TRBV27 and TRBJ1-1; 7 bases agree with TRBD1. This TCR derives from a man aged 25 to 40 in good health and CMV-seronegative. CDR3 region: CASSLRGPSTNTEAFF. As DNA, the CDR3 is TGTGCCAGCAGTTTGAGGGGGCCATCCACTAACACTGAAGCTTTCTTT.